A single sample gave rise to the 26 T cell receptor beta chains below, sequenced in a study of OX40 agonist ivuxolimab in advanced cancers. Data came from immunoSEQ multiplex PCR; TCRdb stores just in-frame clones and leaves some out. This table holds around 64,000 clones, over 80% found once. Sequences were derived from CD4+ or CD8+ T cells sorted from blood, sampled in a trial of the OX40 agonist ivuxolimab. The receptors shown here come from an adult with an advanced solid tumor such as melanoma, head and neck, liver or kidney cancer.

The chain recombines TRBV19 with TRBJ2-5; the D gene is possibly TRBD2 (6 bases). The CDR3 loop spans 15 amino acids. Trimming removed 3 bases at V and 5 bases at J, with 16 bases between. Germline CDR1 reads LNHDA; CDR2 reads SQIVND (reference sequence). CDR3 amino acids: CASSMPGSFSETQYF. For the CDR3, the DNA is TGTGCCAGTAGTATGCCCGGGAGCTTTTCCGAGACCCAGTACTTC. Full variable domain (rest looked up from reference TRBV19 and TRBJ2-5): DGGITQSPKYLFRKEGQNVTLSCEQNLNHDAMYWYRQDPGQGLRLIYYSQIVNDFQKGDIAEGYSVSREKKESFPLTVTSAQKNPTAFYLCASSMPGSFSETQYFGPGTRLLVL.

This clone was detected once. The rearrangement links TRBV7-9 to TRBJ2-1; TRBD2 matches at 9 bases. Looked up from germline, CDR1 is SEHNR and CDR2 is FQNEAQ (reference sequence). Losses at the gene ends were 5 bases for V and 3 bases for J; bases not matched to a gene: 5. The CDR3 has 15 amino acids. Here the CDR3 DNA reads TGTGCCAGCAGCCCGCGACTAGCGGTCTACAATGAGCAGTTCTTC. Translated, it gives CASSPRLAVYNEQFF.

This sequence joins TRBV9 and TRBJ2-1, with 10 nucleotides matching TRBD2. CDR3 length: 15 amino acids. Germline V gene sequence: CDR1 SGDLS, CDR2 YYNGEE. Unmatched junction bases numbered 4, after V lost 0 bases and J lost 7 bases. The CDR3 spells CASSVVASGSNEQFF. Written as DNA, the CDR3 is TGTGCCAGCAGCGTAGTGGCTAGCGGGAGTAATGAGCAGTTCTTC.

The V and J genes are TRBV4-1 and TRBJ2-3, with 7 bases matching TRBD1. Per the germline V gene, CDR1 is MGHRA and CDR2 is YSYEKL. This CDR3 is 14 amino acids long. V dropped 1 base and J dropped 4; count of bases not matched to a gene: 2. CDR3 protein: CASSQVTGSDTQYF. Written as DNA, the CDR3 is TGCGCCAGCAGCCAAGTGACAGGGTCAGATACGCAGTATTTT.

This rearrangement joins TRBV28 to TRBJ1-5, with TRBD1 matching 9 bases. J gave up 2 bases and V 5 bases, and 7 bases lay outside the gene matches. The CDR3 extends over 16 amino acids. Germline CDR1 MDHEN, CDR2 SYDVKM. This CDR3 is CASSPSTGGGNQPQHF. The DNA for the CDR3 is TGTGCCAGCAGTCCTTCGACAGGGGGAGGCAATCAGCCCCAGCATTTT.

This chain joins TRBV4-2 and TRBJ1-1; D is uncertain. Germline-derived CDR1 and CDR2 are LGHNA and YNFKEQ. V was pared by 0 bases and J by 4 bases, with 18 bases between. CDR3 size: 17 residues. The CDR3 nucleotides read TGTGCCAGCAGCCAAGACCCCTTGACCACAGAGGCCACTGAAGCTTTCTTT. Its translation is CASSQDPLTTEATEAFF.

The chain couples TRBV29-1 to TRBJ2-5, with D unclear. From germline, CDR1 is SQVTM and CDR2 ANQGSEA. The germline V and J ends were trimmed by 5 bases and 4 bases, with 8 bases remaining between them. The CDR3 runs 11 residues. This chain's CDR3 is CSVLKVETQYF. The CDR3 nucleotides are TGCAGCGTTCTCAAGGTAGAGACCCAGTACTTC.

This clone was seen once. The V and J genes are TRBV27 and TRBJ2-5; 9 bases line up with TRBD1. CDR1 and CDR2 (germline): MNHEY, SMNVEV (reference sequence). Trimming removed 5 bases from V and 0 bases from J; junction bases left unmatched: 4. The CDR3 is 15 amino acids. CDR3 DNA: TGTGCCAGCAGTGGGACAGGGTGGTACCAAGAGACCCAGTACTTC. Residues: CASSGTGWYQETQYF.

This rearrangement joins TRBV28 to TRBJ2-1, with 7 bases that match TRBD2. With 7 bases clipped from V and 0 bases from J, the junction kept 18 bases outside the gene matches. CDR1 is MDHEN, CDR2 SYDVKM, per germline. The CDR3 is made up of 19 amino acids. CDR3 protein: CASNARDYHTLSSYNEQFF. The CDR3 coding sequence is TGTGCCAGCAACGCCCGGGACTACCATACTCTTAGCTCCTACAATGAGCAGTTCTTC.

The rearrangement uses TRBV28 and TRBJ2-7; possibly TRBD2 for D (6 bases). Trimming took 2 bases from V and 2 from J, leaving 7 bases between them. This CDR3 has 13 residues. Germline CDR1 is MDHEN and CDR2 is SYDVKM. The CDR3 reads CASSLAGTYEQYF. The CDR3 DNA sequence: TGTGCCAGCAGTTTAGCGGGGACCTACGAGCAGTACTTC.

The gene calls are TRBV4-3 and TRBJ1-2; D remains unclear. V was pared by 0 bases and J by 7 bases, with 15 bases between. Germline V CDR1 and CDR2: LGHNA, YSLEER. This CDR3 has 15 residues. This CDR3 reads CASSQDRNGLGGYTF. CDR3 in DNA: TGCGCCAGCAGCCAAGATCGTAACGGCCTTGGTGGCTACACCTTC.

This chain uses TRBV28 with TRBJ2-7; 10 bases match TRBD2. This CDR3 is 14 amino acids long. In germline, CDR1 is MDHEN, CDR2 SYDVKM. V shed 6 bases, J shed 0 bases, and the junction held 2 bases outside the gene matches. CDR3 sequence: CASSLAGASYEQYF. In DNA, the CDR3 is TGTGCCAGCAGCCTAGCGGGGGCCTCCTACGAGCAGTACTTC.

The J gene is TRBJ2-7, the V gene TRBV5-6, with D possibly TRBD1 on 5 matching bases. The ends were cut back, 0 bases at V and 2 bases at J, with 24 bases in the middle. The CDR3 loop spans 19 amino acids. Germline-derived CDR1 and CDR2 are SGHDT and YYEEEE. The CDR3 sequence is CASSLEGDYLNARTYEQYF. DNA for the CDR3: TGTGCCAGCAGCTTGGAAGGGGATTATTTGAATGCCAGAACCTACGAGCAGTACTTC.

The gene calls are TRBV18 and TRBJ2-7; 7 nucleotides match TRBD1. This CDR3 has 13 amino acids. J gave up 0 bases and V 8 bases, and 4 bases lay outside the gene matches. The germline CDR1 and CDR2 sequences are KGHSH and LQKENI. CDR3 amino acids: CASRTGSSYEQYF. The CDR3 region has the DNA TGTGCCAGCAGGACAGGTTCCTCCTACGAGCAGTACTTC.

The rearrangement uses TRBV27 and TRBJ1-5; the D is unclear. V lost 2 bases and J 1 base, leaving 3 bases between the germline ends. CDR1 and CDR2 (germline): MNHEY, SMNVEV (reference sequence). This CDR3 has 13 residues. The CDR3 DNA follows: TGTGCCAGCAGTTTAGGAAGCAATCAGCCCCAGCATTTT. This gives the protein CASSLGSNQPQHF.

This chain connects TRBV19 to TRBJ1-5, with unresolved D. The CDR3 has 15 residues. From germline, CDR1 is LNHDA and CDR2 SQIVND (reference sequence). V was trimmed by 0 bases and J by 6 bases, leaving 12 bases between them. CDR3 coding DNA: TGTGCCAGTAGTATAGATAGGGCAGTAATTCAGCCCCAGCATTTT. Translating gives CASSIDRAVIQPQHF.

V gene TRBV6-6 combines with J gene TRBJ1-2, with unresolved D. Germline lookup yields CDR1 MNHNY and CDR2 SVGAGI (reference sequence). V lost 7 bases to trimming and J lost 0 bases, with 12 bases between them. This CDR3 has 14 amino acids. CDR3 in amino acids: CASTDEDPNYGYTF. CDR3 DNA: TGTGCCAGCACAGACGAAGACCCTAACTATGGCTACACCTTC.

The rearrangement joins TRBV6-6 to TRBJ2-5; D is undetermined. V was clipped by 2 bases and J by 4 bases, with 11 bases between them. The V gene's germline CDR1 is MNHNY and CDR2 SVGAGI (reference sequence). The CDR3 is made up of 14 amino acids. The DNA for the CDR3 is TGTGCCAGCAGTTACATTGGTGTGTCAGAGACCCAGTACTTC. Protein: CASSYIGVSETQYF.

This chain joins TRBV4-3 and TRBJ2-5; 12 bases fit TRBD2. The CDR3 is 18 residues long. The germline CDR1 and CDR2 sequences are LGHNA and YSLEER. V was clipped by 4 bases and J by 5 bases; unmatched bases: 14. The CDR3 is CASSPGIRGLAGGETQYF. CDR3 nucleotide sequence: TGCGCCAGCAGCCCCGGTATCCGGGGACTAGCGGGCGGGGAGACCCAGTACTTC.

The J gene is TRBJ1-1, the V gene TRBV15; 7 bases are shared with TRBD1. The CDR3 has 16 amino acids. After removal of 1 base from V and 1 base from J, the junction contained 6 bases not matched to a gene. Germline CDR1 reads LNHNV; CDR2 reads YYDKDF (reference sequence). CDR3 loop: CATSRVPGQTNTEAFF. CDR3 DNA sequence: TGTGCCACCAGCAGAGTCCCGGGACAGACGAACACTGAAGCTTTCTTT.

The CDR3, as DNA: TGCGCCAGCAGCCAAGACAGGGGGAACTCTGGAAACACCATATATTTT. Translated: CASSQDRGNSGNTIYF. The chain combines TRBV4-3 with TRBJ1-3, with 7 bases that match TRBD1. Germline V gives CDR1 LGHNA, CDR2 YSLEER. This CDR3 comprises 16 residues. V lost 0 bases, J lost 0 bases, and 2 bases stayed unmatched.

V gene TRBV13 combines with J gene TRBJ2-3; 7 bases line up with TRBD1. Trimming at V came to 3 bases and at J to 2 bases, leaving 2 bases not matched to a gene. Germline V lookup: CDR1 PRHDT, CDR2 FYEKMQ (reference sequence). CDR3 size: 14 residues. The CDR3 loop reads CASSFDRATDTQYF. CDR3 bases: TGTGCCAGCAGCTTCGACAGGGCCACAGATACGCAGTATTTT.

The CDR3 coding sequence is TGTGCCAGCAGCTTACTAGCGGGAGTTGCCGGGGAGCTGTTTTTT. Translated: CASSLLAGVAGELFF. J is TRBJ2-2 and V is TRBV7-3, with TRBD2 matching 10 bases. The J segment lost 6 bases and the V segment lost 2 bases, leaving 3 bases of the junction unmatched. In germline, CDR1 is SGHTA, CDR2 FQGTGA. This CDR3 is built from 15 residues.

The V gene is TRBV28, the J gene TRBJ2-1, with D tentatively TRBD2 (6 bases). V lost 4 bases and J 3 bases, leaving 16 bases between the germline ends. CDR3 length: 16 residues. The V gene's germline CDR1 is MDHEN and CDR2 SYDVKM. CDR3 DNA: TGTGCCAGCAGTTCGGTCCGGGAGCTGCACTACAATGAGCAGTTCTTC. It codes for CASSSVRELHYNEQFF.

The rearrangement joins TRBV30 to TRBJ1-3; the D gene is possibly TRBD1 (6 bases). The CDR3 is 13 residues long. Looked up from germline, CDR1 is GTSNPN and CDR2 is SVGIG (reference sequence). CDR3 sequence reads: CAFRQVSGNTIYF. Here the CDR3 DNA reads TGTGCGTTCAGACAGGTCTCTGGAAACACCATATATTTT.

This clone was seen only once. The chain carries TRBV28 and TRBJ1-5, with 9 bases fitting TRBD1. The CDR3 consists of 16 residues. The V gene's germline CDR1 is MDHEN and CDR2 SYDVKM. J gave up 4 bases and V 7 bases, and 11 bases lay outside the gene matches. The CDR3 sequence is CASKIRDRVTNQPQHF. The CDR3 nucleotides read TGTGCCAGCAAAATCCGGGACAGGGTAACAAATCAGCCCCAGCATTTT.